The following is a T cell receptor beta chain sequence with its context. The repertoire was sequenced with immunoSEQ multiplex PCR; TCRdb's copy has only in-frame clones and lacks some. This sample yields about 85,000 clones, of which more than 70% are seen a single time; about 2% belongs to the top ten. This specimen comes from a study of blood T cell repertoires in COVID-19. For the study at large: Sites across the United States, Italy and Spain contributed samples from acute and convalescent COVID-19.

J was trimmed by 4 bases and V by 6 bases; bases with no gene match: 8. There are 17 residues in the CDR3. CDR1 and CDR2 from the germline V gene are LGHDT and YNNKEL (reference sequence). The clonotype comes from a man over 45 with acute or convalescent COVID-19. What was sequenced was peripheral blood. The chain recombines TRBV3-1 (or the pseudogene TRBV3-2) with TRBJ2-1, with 14 nucleotides matching TRBD2. CDR3 sequence: CASSPSGTSGGYNEQFF. CDR3 sequence (DNA): TGTGCCAGCAGTCCATCCGGGACTAGCGGGGGATACAATGAGCAGTTCTTC.